The rows below give T cell receptor beta chains drawn from one sample of a study of blood T cells in healthy people across ages. TCRdb itself ran the 5' RACE reads through MiXCR, one entry per CDR3 protein. The sample has almost 1 million distinct CDR3 sequences, roughly 47% seen once; the top ten hold over 20%. The sequenced material came from blood. These receptors originate from a woman aged 60-75 years in good health. Both conserved end residues are part of each CDR3. D genes are given only for firm matches. Clone sizes are given selectively: once, few, many, or a class where the clone is expanded.

-	TRBD2	TRBJ2-5	TRBV12-3/TRBV12-4	TGTGCCAGCAGAGAAGCGGGAGCTGGGGAGACCCAGTACTTC	CASREAGAGETQYF
-	-	TRBJ2-3	TRBV3-1	TGTGCCAGCAGCCAAGGACGGACCCGGGGCACGGATACGCAGTATTTT	CASSQGRTRGTDTQYF
-	TRBD2	TRBJ2-7	TRBV5-1	TGCGCCAGCAGCTTGCTAGCGGGGAGGTTCCACGAGCAGTACTTC	CASSLLAGRFHEQYF
few	-	TRBJ2-3	TRBV7-2	TGTGCCAGCAGCTCCGGACAGAATAGGGGCACAGATACGCAGTATTTT	CASSSGQNRGTDTQYF
few	TRBD1	TRBJ2-3	TRBV28	TGTGCCAGCAGAACCCGACAGGGTAAAGCAGATACGCAGTATTTT	CASRTRQGKADTQYF
few	TRBD1	TRBJ1-2	TRBV11-2	TGTGCCAGCAGCTCCGACCCGGGACAGCGAGGCTACACCTTC	CASSSDPGQRGYTF
-	-	TRBJ2-7	TRBV5-1	TGCGCCAGCAGATCGGGCGCCTTACTCTCCTACGAGCAGTACTTC	CASRSGALLSYEQYF
-	-	TRBJ2-5	TRBV6-1	TGTGCCAGCAGTGGGCTAGCGATACAAGAGACCCAGTACTTC	CASSGLAIQETQYF
-	TRBD2	TRBJ2-5	TRBV5-6	TGTGCCAGCAGCTCGCTAGCGGGAGAGTACAATGAGCAGTACTTC	CASSSLAGEYNEQYF
-	-	TRBJ2-7	TRBV2	TGTGCCAGCGTGGAAACGGGGGAGCCTCGTGACGAGCAGTACTTC	CASVETGEPRDEQYF
-	TRBD1	TRBJ2-3	TRBV6-5	TGTGCCAGCAGTTACCGGGACAGGGGTTCAGATACGCAGTATTTT	CASSYRDRGSDTQYF
-	-	TRBJ2-5	TRBV20-1	TGCAGTGCTAGAGATCGCCCTGTATTTGGGACCCCCCAACAAGAGACCCAGTACTTC	CSARDRPVFGTPQQETQYF
-	TRBD1	TRBJ1-4	TRBV29-1	TGCAGCGCTGCTCCCGGGACAGGGGGTGAAAAACTGTTTTTT	CSAAPGTGGEKLFF
-	-	TRBJ2-7	TRBV28	TGTGCCAGTATTCAGGGTGGAAGTTACGAGCAGTACTTC	CASIQGGSYEQYF
few	-	TRBJ1-1	TRBV29-1	TGCAGCGTTGTGGACCCGGCAGGCACTGAAGCTTTCTTT	CSVVDPAGTEAFF
-	-	TRBJ2-3	TRBV28	TGTGCCAGCAGTTTCGGGGGAGTAGATACGCAGTATTTT	CASSFGGVDTQYF
-	TRBD1	TRBJ2-7	TRBV6-2/TRBV6-3	TGTGCCAGCAGTTACGACTGGGACAGGGATTTCTACGAGCAGTACTTC	CASSYDWDRDFYEQYF
-	TRBD2	TRBJ2-1	TRBV12-3/TRBV12-4	TGTGCCAGCAGTCTGGAAGGACTAGCGGGACGCTACAATGAGCAGTTCTTC	CASSLEGLAGRYNEQFF
-	TRBD1	TRBJ1-1	TRBV4-2	TGTGCCAGCGATTCGGGACAGCGAACCTTGAGGACTGAAGCTTTCTTT	CASDSGQRTLRTEAFF
-	TRBD2	TRBJ2-7	TRBV7-8	TGTGCCAGCAGCCCTAACGGACTAGCGGGAGGTTTAGAGCAGTACTTC	CASSPNGLAGGLEQYF
-	-	TRBJ2-3	TRBV29-1	TGCAGCGTTGTGGGGGGCCAGGGAAGTGAAAGGAGTACGCAGTATTTT	CSVVGGQGSERSTQYF
-	-	TRBJ1-2	TRBV19	TGTGCCAGTAGGGCACAGATGGGTGGCTACACCTTC	CASRAQMGGYTF
-	-	TRBJ2-5	TRBV29-1	TGCAGCGTTGTGAGGAACCAAGAGACCCAGTACTTC	CSVVRNQETQYF
-	TRBD1	TRBJ1-2	TRBV20-1	TGCAGTGCTAGGGCTGACAGGGTTTATGGCTACACCTTC	CSARADRVYGYTF
few	-	TRBJ1-4	TRBV4-1	TGCGCCAGCAGACGCGGCGAGGCCCGGGCGGACGAAAAACTGTTTTTT	CASRRGEARADEKLFF
few	-	TRBJ2-1	TRBV4-1	TGCGCCAGCAGCCATCACTCTAGATCGGTAGAAGCTGAGCAGTTCTTC	CASSHHSRSVEAEQFF
-	TRBD2	TRBJ2-5	TRBV20-1	TGCAGTGCTAGACCTCCGGGACTAGGAGTCTCGGAGACCCAGTACTTC	CSARPPGLGVSETQYF
-	-	TRBJ2-7	TRBV7-2	TGTGCCAGCAGCTTAGACCAGGGTTTGCAGTACTTC	CASSLDQGLQYF
few	TRBD2	TRBJ2-3	TRBV27	TGTGCCAAAGAGCGGGAGGGGGTAGATACGCAGTATTTT	CAKEREGVDTQYF
-	TRBD2	TRBJ2-1	TRBV27	TGTGCCAGCAGTTTATCGACTAGCGGGTTAAATGAGCAGTTCTTC	CASSLSTSGLNEQFF
few	TRBD1	TRBJ1-2	TRBV12-3/TRBV12-4	TGTGCCAGCAGTTCATCCGGGACAGGGGGATATGGCTACACCTTC	CASSSSGTGGYGYTF
-	-	TRBJ2-7	TRBV20-1	TGCAGTGCTAAAACCCCAAGAGGCGAGCAGTACTTC	CSAKTPRGEQYF
-	-	TRBJ2-5	TRBV12-3/TRBV12-4	TGTGCCAGCAGTTCGACACACAGGGTTGGGGAGACCCAGTACTTC	CASSSTHRVGETQYF
-	TRBD1	TRBJ2-1	TRBV27	TGTGCCAGCAGTCCTGGACAGGGGACAGCCAATGAGCAGTTCTTC	CASSPGQGTANEQFF
-	-	TRBJ2-1	TRBV5-1	TGCGCCAGCAGCTTGGCCCCGGGGGCAGTGGAGCAGTTCTTC	CASSLAPGAVEQFF
-	TRBD2	TRBJ2-5	TRBV7-9	TGTGCCAGTAGCCAGGGGGGGACTAGCGGGAGAGGAACGTACCAAGAGACCCAGTACTTC	CASSQGGTSGRGTYQETQYF
-	TRBD2	TRBJ2-3	TRBV4-3	TGCGCCAGCAGCCACGGGACTAGTAGGGATACGCAGTATTTT	CASSHGTSRDTQYF
-	-	TRBJ2-5	TRBV15	TGTGCCACCAGCAGAGATTTGGCTAAAGAGACCCAGTACTTC	CATSRDLAKETQYF
-	-	TRBJ1-5	TRBV28	TGTGCCAGCAGTCCCCTGAAGCCCGGACGAGGAAAGCAGCCCCAGCATTTT	CASSPLKPGRGKQPQHF
few	-	TRBJ2-7	TRBV20-1	TGCAGTGCTAGGGACCGGGACAACCCGTACGAGCAGTACTTC	CSARDRDNPYEQYF
-	-	TRBJ1-2	TRBV20-1	TGCAGTGCTAGTAGTACCAGGGCCTCTAGATCCTATGGCTACACCTTC	CSASSTRASRSYGYTF
-	-	TRBJ2-1	TRBV24-1	TGTGCCACCAGCGGGAGTTCGGGCAATGAGCAGTTCTTC	CATSGSSGNEQFF
many	-	TRBJ2-3	TRBV29-1	TGCAGCGTTGAAGATATCCTAGCGACTAGCACAGATACGCAGTATTTT	CSVEDILATSTDTQYF
-	-	TRBJ1-2	TRBV29-1	TGCAGCGGGAAGCGGAGTGATGTCGATGGCTACACCTTC	CSGKRSDVDGYTF
-	TRBD2	TRBJ2-7	TRBV7-2	TGTGCCAGCAGCTTAGCTTCTAGCGGGAGTAGCTACGAGCAGTACTTC	CASSLASSGSSYEQYF
-	-	TRBJ1-5	TRBV5-1	TGCGCCAGCAGCTTGGAAGGGGTGAATCAGCCCCAGCATTTT	CASSLEGVNQPQHF
-	-	TRBJ1-5	TRBV9	TGTGCCAGCAGCGTAGCCCAGAATCAGCCCCAGCATTTT	CASSVAQNQPQHF